The 32 T cell receptor beta chains presented below share a single source sample, sequenced in a study of cytomegalovirus exposure and HLA in healthy donors. The study ran its PCR with 60 Vbeta and 13 Jbeta primers. Clones were read by immunoSEQ multiplex PCR, and TCRdb kept only the in-frame ones, dropping some. The sample shows around 200,000 clones, 75% to 85% of them seen only once. Sequencing was done on a sample of PBMCs. Receptors were obtained from a boy aged 5-17 years in good health and CMV-seronegative.

The chain carries TRBV7-2 and TRBJ2-1; 9 bases align to TRBD1. Germline CDR1 reads SGHTA; CDR2 reads FQGNSA. Trimming removed 1 base from V and 10 bases from J; junction bases left unmatched: 11. The length of the CDR3 is 16 residues. This CDR3 is CASSLVGTGLGREQFF. Here the CDR3 DNA reads TGTGCCAGCAGCTTAGTAGGGACAGGGCTTGGAAGAGAGCAGTTCTTC.

This clone was seen just once. This CDR3 reads CASLRRLAGVSDTQYF. In nucleotides, the CDR3 is TGTGCCAGCCTCCGTAGGCTAGCGGGGGTCTCAGATACGCAGTATTTT. The chain couples TRBV28 to TRBJ2-3, with 10 bases identical to TRBD2. Trimming removed 8 bases from V and 4 bases from J; junction bases left unmatched: 12. This CDR3 region has 16 residues. The germline V gene encodes CDR1 MDHEN and CDR2 SYDVKM.

This clone was counted a single time. The rearrangement joins TRBV6-4 to TRBJ2-2; 14 nucleotides agree with TRBD2. V dropped 0 bases and J dropped 6; count of bases not matched to a gene: 0. CDR3 length: 16 amino acids. Germline CDR1 reads MRHNA; CDR2 reads SNTAGT. CDR3 sequence: CASSDSTSGGAGELFF. DNA for the CDR3: TGTGCCAGCAGTGACTCGACTAGCGGGGGGGCCGGGGAGCTGTTTTTT.

Only one count was recorded for this clone. J is TRBJ1-2 and V is TRBV7-2; D possibly corresponds to TRBD1 (6 bases). This CDR3 is 15 amino acids long. Per germline, CDR1 SGHTA and CDR2 FQGNSA. V was trimmed by 1 base and J by 3 bases, leaving 12 bases between them. In DNA, the CDR3 is TGTGCCAGCAGCTTAGGGGAGGGGGTGCACTATGGCTACACCTTC. Its protein product is CASSLGEGVHYGYTF.

The J gene is TRBJ1-1, the V gene TRBV5-1; 8 bases match TRBD1. In germline, CDR1 is SGHRS, CDR2 YFSETQ. V shed 7 bases and J 3 bases; nucleotides not matched to a gene: 8. The CDR3 sequence is 14 residues long. The DNA for the CDR3 is TGCGCCAGCCACCCTCAGGGGGCCTACACTGAAGCTTTCTTT. It specifies CASHPQGAYTEAFF.

Only one count was recorded for this clone. V is TRBV7-6 and J is TRBJ1-1; weak D call: TRBD1 (5 bases). The CDR3 covers 12 residues. Germline V gene data show CDR1 as SGHVS and CDR2 as FNYEAQ. Trimming removed 5 bases at V and 11 bases at J, with 15 bases between. CDR3 residues: CASSPEVGVAFF. DNA for the CDR3: TGTGCCAGCAGCCCAGAAGTAGGGGTCGCTTTCTTT.

The CDR3, as DNA: TGTGCCAGCAGGGAGACTAGTTTGCCCTACAATGAGCAGTTCTTC. It is translated as CASRETSLPYNEQFF. The gene calls are TRBV2 and TRBJ2-1; tentatively, D is TRBD2 (6 bases). V lost 6 bases and J 2 bases, leaving 14 bases between the germline ends. The germline gives CDR1 SNHLY, CDR2 FYNNEI. This CDR3 has 15 amino acids.

The rearrangement joins TRBV1 to TRBJ2-1; the table assigns TRBD2, which was not confirmed against the DNA. TRBV1 is reported as a pseudogene. CDR3 length: 17 amino acids. CDR3 sequence: CTSSHNLGLAGGREQFF. The CDR3 bases are TGCACCAGCAGCCATAACTTGGGGCTAGCGGGGGGCCGGGAGCAATTCTTC.

The V call is TRBV13, the J call TRBJ2-3; a weak D match, TRBD1 (5 bases). Germline CDR1 is PRHDT and CDR2 is FYEKMQ (reference sequence). The CDR3 length is 15 residues. Between the trimmed V and J ends, which lost 2 bases and 5 bases, there was a span of 14 bases. The CDR3 loop is CASSLMQGLVDTQYF. Written as DNA, the CDR3 is TGTGCCAGCAGCTTAATGCAGGGCTTAGTAGATACGCAGTATTTT.

CDR3 amino acids: CASSGGQGSETQYF. Here the CDR3 DNA reads TGCGCCAGCAGCGGGGGACAGGGTTCCGAGACCCAGTACTTC. The chain employs TRBV5-1 and TRBJ2-5; 9 bases line up with TRBD1. The junction had 6 bases not matched to a gene; V was cut back by 4 bases and J by 5 bases. There are 14 residues in the CDR3. CDR1 is SGHRS, CDR2 YFSETQ, per germline.

J is TRBJ1-1 and V is TRBV7-6, with 7 bases fitting TRBD1. Trimming took 3 bases from V and 1 from J; bases not matched to a gene: 2. The germline V gene encodes CDR1 SGHVS and CDR2 FNYEAQ. The CDR3 spans 14 residues. CDR3 coding DNA: TGTGCCAGCAGCTTGACAGGGAAGAACACTGAAGCTTTCTTT. Protein sequence: CASSLTGKNTEAFF.

This clone has only one observation. The chain is built from TRBV9 and TRBJ2-1; possibly TRBD2 for D (6 bases). The germline gives CDR1 SGDLS, CDR2 YYNGEE. The CDR3 has 15 residues. Trimming took 0 bases from V and 2 from J, leaving 9 bases between them. Here the CDR3 reads CASSVGSGPYNEQFF. DNA of the CDR3: TGTGCCAGCAGCGTAGGTAGCGGACCCTACAATGAGCAGTTCTTC.

This clone was detected a few times. J is TRBJ2-5 and V is TRBV10-3, with 9 bases matching TRBD1. CDR3 length: 15 residues. Germline V gene data show CDR1 as ENHRY and CDR2 as SYGVKD. V trimming: 6 bases; J trimming: 0 bases; junction bases outside the gene matches: 5. Here the CDR3 DNA reads TGTGCCATCAGGTCCGGACAGGGGAACCAAGAGACCCAGTACTTC. Translated: CAIRSGQGNQETQYF.

The rearrangement uses TRBV28 and TRBJ1-2; D perhaps matches TRBD1 (5 bases). Between the trimmed V and J ends, which lost 2 bases and 2 bases, there was a span of 18 bases. The CDR3 has 17 amino acids. The germline gives CDR1 MDHEN, CDR2 SYDVKM. The CDR3 here is CASSLGAREGYNYGYTF. The CDR3 DNA is TGTGCCAGCAGTTTAGGGGCCAGAGAAGGTTACAACTATGGCTACACCTTC.

This clone was seen only a few times. The chain employs TRBV4-1 and TRBJ1-4, with 9 bases lining up with TRBD1. The V gene end was trimmed by 4 bases and the J gene end by 4 bases; junction bases not matched to a gene: 7. CDR1 and CDR2 from the germline V gene are MGHRA and YSYEKL. The CDR3 runs to 16 residues. The CDR3 reads CASSLYRGRDNEKLFF. The CDR3 nucleotides read TGCGCCAGCAGCCTCTACAGGGGGCGGGATAATGAAAAACTGTTTTTT.

The chain couples TRBV9 to TRBJ1-2; 9 nucleotides match TRBD1. The germline CDR1 and CDR2 sequences are SGDLS and YYNGEE. The CDR3 totals 14 residues. V shed 2 bases, J shed 8 bases, and the junction held 7 bases outside the gene matches. The CDR3 DNA reads TGTGCCAGCAGCGTGCTACAGGGGGCTTGGGGCTACACCTTC. Amino acid sequence: CASSVLQGAWGYTF.

The chain recombines TRBV19 with TRBJ1-2; D is possibly TRBD1 (5 bases). Germline CDR1 and CDR2: LNHDA and SQIVND (reference sequence). V lost 3 bases and J 3 bases, leaving 11 bases between the germline ends. This CDR3 has 14 residues. This CDR3 reads CASSMGGRDYGYTF. As DNA, the CDR3 is TGTGCCAGTAGTATGGGGGGGAGAGACTATGGCTACACCTTC. The full variable domain, rest sourced from reference TRBV19 and TRBJ1-2, is DGGITQSPKYLFRKEGQNVTLSCEQNLNHDAMYWYRQDPGQGLRLIYYSQIVNDFQKGDIAEGYSVSREKKESFPLTVTSAQKNPTAFYLCASSMGGRDYGYTFGSGTRLTVV.

This chain connects TRBV5-1 to TRBJ2-7; 14 positions agree with TRBD2. The CDR3 sequence is 15 residues long. Germline V gene sequence: CDR1 SGHRS, CDR2 YFSETQ. The junction had 3 bases not matched to a gene; V was cut back by 4 bases and J by 3 bases. CDR3 sequence reads: CASSPGTSGGYEQYF. As DNA, the CDR3 is TGCGCCAGCAGCCCCGGGACTAGCGGGGGCTACGAGCAGTACTTC.

J is TRBJ1-1 and V is TRBV18, with 7 bases fitting TRBD1. Trimming took 3 bases from V and 3 from J; bases not matched to a gene: 1. Germline V gene sequence: CDR1 KGHSH, CDR2 LQKENI. The CDR3 totals 13 residues. CDR3: CASSPGTDTEAFF. The CDR3 DNA reads TGTGCCAGCTCACCGGGGACAGACACTGAAGCTTTCTTT. The complete variable domain, with remaining parts taken from reference TRBV18 and TRBJ1-1, reads NAGVMQNPRHLVRRRGQEARLRCSPMKGHSHVYWYRQLPEEGLKFMVYLQKENIIDESGMPKERFSAEFPKEGPSILRIQQVVRGDSAAYFCASSPGTDTEAFFGQGTRLTVV.

The chain links TRBV9 to TRBJ2-1, with TRBD1 as a possible D gene (6 bases). The germline gives CDR1 SGDLS, CDR2 YYNGEE. The CDR3 has 14 amino acids. V shed 4 bases and J shed 3 bases, with 11 bases lying between them. CDR3: CASSPGDLYNEQFF. In nucleotides, the CDR3 is TGTGCCAGCAGCCCAGGGGACCTCTACAATGAGCAGTTCTTC. The whole variable domain, remainder taken from reference TRBV9 and TRBJ2-1, is DSGVTQTPKHLITATGQRVTLRCSPRSGDLSVYWYQQSLDQGLQFLIQYYNGEERAKGNILERFSAQQFPDLHSELNLSSLELGDSALYFCASSPGDLYNEQFFGPGTRLTVL.

The chain is built from TRBV19 and TRBJ2-3; TRBD1 might be the D (6 bases). The CDR3 runs to 15 residues. CDR1 and CDR2 from the germline V gene are LNHDA and SQIVND (reference sequence). V shed 5 bases and J shed 5 bases, with 17 bases lying between them. The CDR3 here is CASSSWGRKGDTQYF. The CDR3 DNA follows: TGTGCCAGTAGTTCTTGGGGGCGGAAAGGAGATACGCAGTATTTT.

The rearrangement uses TRBV11-3 and TRBJ1-1, with D perhaps matching TRBD1 (5 bases). CDR3 size: 15 residues. Germline CDR1 and CDR2: SGHNT and YENEEA. V lost 5 bases, J lost 1 base, and 14 bases lay in between. CDR3 in amino acids: CASSPTGTANTEAFF. Here the CDR3 DNA reads TGTGCCAGCAGCCCCACCGGGACTGCGAACACTGAAGCTTTCTTT. The variable domain in full, with the rest retrieved from reference TRBV11-3 and TRBJ1-1, is EAGVVQSPRYKIIEKKQPVAFWCNPISGHNTLYWYLQNLGQGPELLIRYENEEAVDDSQLPKDRFSAERLKGVDSTLKIQPAELGDSAVYLCASSPTGTANTEAFFGQGTRLTVV.

The gene calls are TRBV27 and TRBJ1-2, with a possible D match to TRBD1 (5 bases). CDR1 and CDR2 from the germline V gene are MNHEY and SMNVEV (reference sequence). Trimming pared 4 bases from V and 7 bases from J, leaving 13 bases between. The CDR3 is made up of 13 amino acids. CDR3 nucleotide sequence: TGTGCCAGCAGTTGGGGGGGGGTTGGTGGCTACACCTTC. This translates into CASSWGGVGGYTF.

The chain uses TRBV5-1 and TRBJ2-5; unclear D gene. Germline lookup yields CDR1 SGHRS and CDR2 YFSETQ. The CDR3 has 17 residues. Between the trimmed V and J ends, which lost 2 bases and 4 bases, there was a span of 21 bases. The CDR3 is CASSLGPAGPLGETQYF. The CDR3, as DNA: TGCGCCAGCAGCTTAGGCCCAGCAGGCCCCCTCGGAGAGACCCAGTACTTC.

V gene TRBV5-1 combines with J gene TRBJ2-1; 13 bases fit TRBD2. The CDR3 length is 18 residues. The V gene end was trimmed by 0 bases and the J gene end by 2 bases; junction bases not matched to a gene: 5. Germline loops: CDR1 SGHRS, CDR2 YFSETQ. The chain's CDR3 is CASSLGQGLAGPYNEQFF. The CDR3, as DNA: TGCGCCAGCAGCTTGGGCCAGGGACTAGCGGGACCCTACAATGAGCAGTTCTTC. The full variable domain, with the rest looked up from reference TRBV5-1 and TRBJ2-1, is KAGVTQTPRYLIKTRGQQVTLSCSPISGHRSVSWYQQTPGQGLQFLFEYFSETQRNKGNFPGRFSGRQFSNSRSEMNVSTLELGDSALYLCASSLGQGLAGPYNEQFFGPGTRLTVL.

V and J are TRBV7-3 and TRBJ2-5, with TRBD2 identical over 9 bases. The CDR3 runs to 15 residues. Losses at the gene ends were 5 bases for V and 6 bases for J; bases not matched to a gene: 10. Germline values: CDR1 SGHTA, CDR2 FQGTGA. The CDR3 nucleotides are TGTGCCAGCAGCCCGGGGGGAGCGGGGGGAAAGACCCAGTACTTC. This sequence encodes CASSPGGAGGKTQYF.

V gene TRBV28 combines with J gene TRBJ1-1, with a possible D match to TRBD1 (5 bases). The germline V and J ends were trimmed by 6 bases and 0 bases, with 11 bases remaining between them. This CDR3 region has 14 residues. Germline CDR1 is MDHEN and CDR2 is SYDVKM. The CDR3 sequence: CASRPQELNTEAFF. The CDR3 nucleotides are TGTGCCAGCAGACCACAGGAGTTGAACACTGAAGCTTTCTTT.

This clone was seen more than once but under ten times. An end of the junction differs from the germline gene, which may be a read error. The chain employs TRBV4-3 and TRBJ2-5; D uncertain. The CDR3 spans 12 residues. From germline, CDR1 is LGHNA and CDR2 YSLEER. The CDR3 sequence is CASSQDRRLPHF. In nucleotides, the CDR3 is TGCGCCAGCAGCCAAGATCGAAGACTCCCACACTTC.

The V gene is TRBV6-1, the J gene TRBJ1-1; no definite D call. V dropped 8 bases and J dropped 0 bases, with 7 bases sitting between them. This CDR3 is built from 12 residues. Germline lookup yields CDR1 MNHNS and CDR2 SASEGT. The CDR3 loop is CASFAMNTEAFF. The CDR3 coding sequence is TGTGCCAGCTTTGCGATGAACACTGAAGCTTTCTTT.

The chain has TRBV7-8 and TRBJ1-5, with 8 bases matching TRBD1. The CDR3 totals 16 residues. The germline V gene encodes CDR1 SGHVS and CDR2 FQNEAQ. V gave up 5 bases and J gave up 1 base; unmatched junction bases: 7. The CDR3 bases are TGTGCCAGCAGCCCCAGGAGGACAGGGAGCAATCAGCCCCAGCATTTT. Protein sequence: CASSPRRTGSNQPQHF.

There are a few counts of this clone. The V gene is TRBV27, the J gene TRBJ2-1; D is unresolved. The length of the CDR3 is 15 residues. CDR1 is MNHEY, CDR2 SMNVEV, per germline (reference sequence). V was trimmed by 1 base and J by 1 base, leaving 8 bases between them. CDR3 residues: CASSLFGSSYNEQFF. The CDR3 bases are TGTGCCAGCAGTTTATTTGGCAGTTCCTACAATGAGCAGTTCTTC.

The J gene is TRBJ1-3, the V gene TRBV6-5, with D unclear. This CDR3 has 15 amino acids. Germline V lookup: CDR1 MNHEY, CDR2 SVGAGI. Between the trimmed V and J ends, which lost 7 bases and 4 bases, there was a span of 17 bases. The CDR3 protein is CASTKRGGAGNTIYF. Written as DNA, the CDR3 is TGTGCCAGCACCAAACGTGGCGGCGCGGGAAACACCATATATTTT.